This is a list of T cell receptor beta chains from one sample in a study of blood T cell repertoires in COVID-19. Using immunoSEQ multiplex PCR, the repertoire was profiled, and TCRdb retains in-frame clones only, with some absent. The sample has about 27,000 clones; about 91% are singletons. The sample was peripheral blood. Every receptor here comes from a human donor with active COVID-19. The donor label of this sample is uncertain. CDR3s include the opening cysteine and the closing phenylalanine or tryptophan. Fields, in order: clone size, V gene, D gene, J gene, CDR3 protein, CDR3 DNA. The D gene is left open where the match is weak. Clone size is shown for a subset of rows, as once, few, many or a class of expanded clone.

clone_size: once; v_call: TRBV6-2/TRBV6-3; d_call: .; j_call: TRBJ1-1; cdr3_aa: CASSYLMFGVGAFF; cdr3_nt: TGTGCCAGCAGTTATTTAATGTTCGGGGTTGGTGCTTTCTTT
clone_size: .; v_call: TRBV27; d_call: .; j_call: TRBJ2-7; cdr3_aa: CAAGSQQGNEQYF; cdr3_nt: TGTGCCGCAGGAAGTCAGCAGGGAAACGAGCAGTACTTC
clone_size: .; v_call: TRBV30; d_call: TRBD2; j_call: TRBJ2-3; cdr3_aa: CAWSVLPTSGGSNRQYF; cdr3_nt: TGTGCCTGGAGTGTACTCCCCACTAGCGGGGGGTCCAACAGGCAGTATTTT
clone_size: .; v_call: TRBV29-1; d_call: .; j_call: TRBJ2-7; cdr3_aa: CSVPGIAVEGFFSYEQYF; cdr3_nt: TGCAGCGTTCCGGGGATAGCGGTCGAGGGGTTTTTCTCCTACGAGCAGTACTTC
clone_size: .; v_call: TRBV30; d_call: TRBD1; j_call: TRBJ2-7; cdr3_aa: CAWRNQSRDRFYEQYF; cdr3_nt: TGTGCCTGGCGCAACCAATCCCGGGACAGGTTCTACGAGCAGTACTTC
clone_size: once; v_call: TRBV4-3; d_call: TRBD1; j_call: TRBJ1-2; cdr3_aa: CASSQEGRGRDGYTF; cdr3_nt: TGCGCCAGCAGCCAAGAGGGCAGGGGGCGTGATGGCTACACCTTC
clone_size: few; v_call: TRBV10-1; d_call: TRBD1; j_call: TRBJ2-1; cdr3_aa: CASSEGDRVGTNEQFF; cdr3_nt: TGCGCCAGCAGTGAAGGGGACAGGGTGGGTACAAATGAGCAGTTCTTC
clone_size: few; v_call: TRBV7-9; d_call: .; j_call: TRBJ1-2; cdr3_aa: CASSLNIGYTF; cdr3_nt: TGTGCCAGCAGCTTAAATATCGGCTACACCTTC
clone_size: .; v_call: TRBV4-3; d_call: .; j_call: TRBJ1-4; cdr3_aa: CASSQDSGFAEKLFF; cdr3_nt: TGCGCCAGCAGCCAAGATTCGGGATTCGCTGAAAAACTGTTTTTT
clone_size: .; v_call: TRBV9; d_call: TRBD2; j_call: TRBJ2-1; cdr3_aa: CASSVALANEQFF; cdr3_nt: TGTGCCAGCAGCGTAGCACTAGCGAATGAGCAGTTCTTC
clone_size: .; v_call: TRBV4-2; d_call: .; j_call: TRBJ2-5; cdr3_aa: CASSQGSGNQETQYF; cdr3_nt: TGTGCCAGCAGCCAAGGGTCAGGGAACCAAGAGACCCAGTACTTC
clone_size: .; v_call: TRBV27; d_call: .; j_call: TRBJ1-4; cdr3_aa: CASSLRAQGSYEKLFF; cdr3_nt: TGTGCCAGCAGTTTAAGGGCCCAGGGAAGTTACGAAAAACTGTTTTTT
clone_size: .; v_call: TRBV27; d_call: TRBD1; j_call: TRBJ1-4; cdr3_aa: CASSHGTGVEKLFF; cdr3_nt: TGTGCCAGCAGTCACGGGACAGGGGTGGAAAAACTGTTTTTT
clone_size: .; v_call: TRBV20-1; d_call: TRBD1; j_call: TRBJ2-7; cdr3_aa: CSASGTERQGDYEQYF; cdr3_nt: TGCAGTGCTAGTGGTACTGAAAGGCAGGGGGACTACGAGCAGTACTTC
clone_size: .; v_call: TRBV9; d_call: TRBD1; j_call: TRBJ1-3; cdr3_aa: CASSVALGQGANTIYF; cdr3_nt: TGTGCCAGCAGCGTAGCTCTCGGACAGGGGGCGAACACCATATATTTT
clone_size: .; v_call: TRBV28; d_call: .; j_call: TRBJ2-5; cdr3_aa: CASSLQGIETQYF; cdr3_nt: TGTGCCAGCAGTTTACAGGGAATCGAGACCCAGTACTTC
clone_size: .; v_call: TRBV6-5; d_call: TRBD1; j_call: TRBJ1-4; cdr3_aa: CASSSSGDSNEKLFF; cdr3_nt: TGTGCCAGCAGTTCGTCCGGGGACAGTAATGAAAAACTGTTTTTT
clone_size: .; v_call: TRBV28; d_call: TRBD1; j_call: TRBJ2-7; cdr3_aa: CASSHRDRGEDF; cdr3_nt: TGTGCCAGCAGTCACCGGGACAGGGGAGAGGACTTC
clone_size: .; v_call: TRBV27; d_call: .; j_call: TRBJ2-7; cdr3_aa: CASRQGYEQYF; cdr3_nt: TGTGCCAGCCGGCAGGGGTACGAGCAGTACTTC
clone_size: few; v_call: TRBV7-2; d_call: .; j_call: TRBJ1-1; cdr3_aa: CASKLSGGKNTEAFF; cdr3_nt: TGTGCCAGTAAACTTTCGGGGGGGAAGAACACTGAAGCTTTCTTT
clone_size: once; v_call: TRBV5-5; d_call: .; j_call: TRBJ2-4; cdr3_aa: CASSLNVGALAKNIQYF; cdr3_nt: TGTGCCAGCAGCTTAAATGTGGGGGCATTGGCCAAAAACATTCAGTACTTC
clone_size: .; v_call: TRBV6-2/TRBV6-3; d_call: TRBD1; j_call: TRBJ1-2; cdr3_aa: CASSSTGGDYGYTF; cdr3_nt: TGTGCCAGCAGTTCGACAGGGGGTGACTATGGCTACACCTTC
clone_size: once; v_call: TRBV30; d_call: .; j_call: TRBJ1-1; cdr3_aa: CAWSTGIRDEAFF; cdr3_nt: TGTGCCTGGAGTACGGGAATTCGCGATGAAGCTTTCTTT
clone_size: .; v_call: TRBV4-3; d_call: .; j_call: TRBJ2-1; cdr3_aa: CASSQEEQPLQYNEQFF; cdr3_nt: TGCGCCAGCAGCCAAGAGGAACAGCCCTTACAGTACAATGAGCAGTTCTTC
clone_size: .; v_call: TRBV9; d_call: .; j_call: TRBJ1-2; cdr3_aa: CASRDRSNYGYTF; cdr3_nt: TGTGCCAGCAGAGACAGATCTAACTATGGCTACACCTTC
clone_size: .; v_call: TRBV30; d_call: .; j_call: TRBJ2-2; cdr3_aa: CASPIPTGELFF; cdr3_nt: TGTGCCAGCCCTATTCCGACCGGGGAGCTGTTTTTT
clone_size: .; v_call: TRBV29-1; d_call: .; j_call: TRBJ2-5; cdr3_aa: CSVEDMADQTQYF; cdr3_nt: TGCAGCGTTGAAGATATGGCGGATCAGACCCAGTACTTC
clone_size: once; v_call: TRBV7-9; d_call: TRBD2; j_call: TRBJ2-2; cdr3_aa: CASSLLTARGWNTGELFF; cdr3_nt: TGTGCCAGCAGCTTACTCACAGCGCGGGGGTGGAACACCGGGGAGCTGTTTTTT
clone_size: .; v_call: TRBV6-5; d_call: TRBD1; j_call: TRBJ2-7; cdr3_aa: CASSHGQGYEQYF; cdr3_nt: TGTGCCAGCAGTCACGGACAGGGCTACGAGCAGTACTTC
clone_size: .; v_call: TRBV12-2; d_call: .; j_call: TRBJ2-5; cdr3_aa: CASRLDSQETQYF; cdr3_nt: TGTGCAAGTCGCCTGGACAGTCAAGAGACCCAGTACTTC
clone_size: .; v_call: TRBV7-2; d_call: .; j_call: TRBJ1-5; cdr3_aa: CASSPRPIGQSNQPQHF; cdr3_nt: TGTGCCAGCAGCCCACGCCCAATCGGACAAAGCAATCAGCCCCAGCATTTT
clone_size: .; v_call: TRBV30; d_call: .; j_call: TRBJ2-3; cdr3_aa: CAWTGLGTDTQYF; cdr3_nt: TGTGCCTGGACAGGCCTCGGAACAGATACGCAGTATTTT
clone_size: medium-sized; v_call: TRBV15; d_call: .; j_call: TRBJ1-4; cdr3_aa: CATSRDLGGRVGKLFF; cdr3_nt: TGTGCCACCAGCAGAGATCTAGGCGGGAGGGTCGGGAAACTGTTTTTT
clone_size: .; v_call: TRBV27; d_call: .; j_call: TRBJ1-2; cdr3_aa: CASSFAGAYYGYTF; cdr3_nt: TGTGCCAGCAGTTTTGCAGGCGCATACTATGGCTACACCTTC
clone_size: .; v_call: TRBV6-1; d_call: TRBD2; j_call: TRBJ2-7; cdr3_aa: CASSEGTGGGIEYF; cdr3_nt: TGTGCCAGCAGTGAAGGTACCGGGGGGGGCATTGAGTACTTC
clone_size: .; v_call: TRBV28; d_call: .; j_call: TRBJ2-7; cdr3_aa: CASLRQSSYEQYF; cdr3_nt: TGTGCCAGCCTCCGACAGTCCTCCTACGAGCAGTACTTC
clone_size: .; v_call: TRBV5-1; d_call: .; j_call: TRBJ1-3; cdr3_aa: CASSLGQGLASTIYF; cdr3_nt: TGCGCCAGCAGCTTGGGTCAGGGGCTCGCGAGCACCATATATTTT
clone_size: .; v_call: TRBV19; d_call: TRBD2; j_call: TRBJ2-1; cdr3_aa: CASSIGSGGEQFF; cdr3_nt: TGTGCCAGTAGTATAGGGTCGGGAGGTGAGCAGTTCTTC
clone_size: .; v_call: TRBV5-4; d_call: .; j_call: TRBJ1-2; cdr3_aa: CASSLGRTGTYGYTF; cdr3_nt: TGTGCCAGCAGCTTGGGCCGAACAGGGACCTATGGCTACACCTTC
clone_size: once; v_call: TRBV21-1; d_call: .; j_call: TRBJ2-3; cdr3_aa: CASSIRGVTSTDTQYF; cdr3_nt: TGTGCCAGCAGCATAAGAGGCGTCACTAGCACAGATACGCAGTATTTT
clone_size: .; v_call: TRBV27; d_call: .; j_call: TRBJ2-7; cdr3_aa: CASSVGLGGYEQYF; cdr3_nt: TGTGCCAGCAGTGTTGGGCTAGGGGGATACGAGCAGTACTTC
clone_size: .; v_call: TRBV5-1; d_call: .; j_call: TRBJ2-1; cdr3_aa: CASSLVVSGDNEQFF; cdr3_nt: TGCGCCAGCAGCTTGGTGGTCAGCGGAGACAATGAGCAGTTCTTC
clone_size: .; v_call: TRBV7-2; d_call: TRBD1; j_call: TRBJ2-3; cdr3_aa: CASSLAGTGGTDTQYF; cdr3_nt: TGTGCCAGCAGCTTAGCCGGGACAGGGGGAACAGATACGCAGTATTTT
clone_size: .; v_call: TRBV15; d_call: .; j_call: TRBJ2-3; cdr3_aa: CATSGGQYTDTQYF; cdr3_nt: TGTGCCACCAGCGGCGGACAGTACACAGATACGCAGTATTTT
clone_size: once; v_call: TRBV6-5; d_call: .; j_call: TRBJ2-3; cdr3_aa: CASSYETTTDTQYF; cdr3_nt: TGTGCCAGCAGTTACGAGACTACCACAGATACGCAGTATTTT